The 25 T cell receptor beta chains below were found in one sample sequenced in a study of shared clonotypes between healthy human individuals. Sequencing used immunoSEQ multiplex PCR; TCRdb keeps in-frame clones, though not all of them. The data show some 2,500,000 clones, around 93% seen once. Sample: naive CD4+ T cells from PBMCs. The subset here: CD45RA+ positively selected. The source of these receptors is a man between 18 and 29 years old in good health. Some clones in this sample may be carry-over from other donors' samples.

The chain joins TRBV7-9 to TRBJ2-2; tentative D call: TRBD2 (5 bases). Germline V lookup: CDR1 SEHNR, CDR2 FQNEAQ (reference sequence). CDR3 length: 14 residues. Deletions cut 6 bases from V and 0 bases from J, with 8 bases between. CDR3 in DNA: TGTGCCAGCAGTCCGGGGACGAACACCGGGGAGCTGTTTTTT. Translating gives CASSPGTNTGELFF. Looking up the rest from reference TRBV7-9 and TRBJ2-2 gives the full variable domain: DTGVSQNPRHKITKRGQNVTFRCDPISEHNRLYWYRQTLGQGPEFLTYFQNEAQLEKSRLLSDRFSAERPKGSFSTLEIQRTEQGDSAMYLCASSPGTNTGELFFGEGSRLTVL.

Details on this clone: This sample includes further DNA sequences coding for the same CDR3. This chain links TRBV5-1 with TRBJ1-2; D is perhaps TRBD1 (5 bases). The germline V gene has CDR1 SGHRS and CDR2 YFSETQ. V lost 4 bases to trimming and J lost 2 bases, with 12 bases between them. The CDR3 is 14 amino acids. Here the CDR3 reads CASSPGTDNYGYTF. For the CDR3, the DNA is TGCGCCAGCAGCCCCGGGACGGACAACTATGGCTACACCTTC. Drawing the rest from reference TRBV5-1 and TRBJ1-2, the complete variable domain is KAGVTQTPRYLIKTRGQQVTLSCSPISGHRSVSWYQQTPGQGLQFLFEYFSETQRNKGNFPGRFSGRQFSNSRSEMNVSTLELGDSALYLCASSPGTDNYGYTFGSGTRLTVV.

The rearrangement joins TRBV15 to TRBJ1-4; 7 positions match TRBD1. Trimming took 2 bases from V and 8 from J; bases not matched to a gene: 5. The germline V gene has CDR1 LNHNV and CDR2 YYDKDF (reference sequence). This CDR3 spans 14 amino acids. The CDR3 DNA reads as TGTGCCACCAGCAGACAGACAGGGCTGGAAAAACTGTTTTTT. It specifies CATSRQTGLEKLFF.

The gene calls are TRBV7-9 and TRBJ2-2; 9 bases line up with TRBD1. The CDR3 sequence is 16 residues long. Per the germline V gene, CDR1 is SEHNR and CDR2 is FQNEAQ (reference sequence). Trimming took 10 bases from V and 3 from J; bases not matched to a gene: 12. CDR3 bases: TGTGCCACGGATCCTACAGGGGGCGCGTACACCGGGGAGCTGTTTTTT. This translates into CATDPTGGAYTGELFF.

The chain has TRBV6-5 and TRBJ2-4, with 11 bases fitting TRBD1. The germline CDR1 and CDR2 sequences are MNHEY and SVGAGI. The V segment lost 6 bases and the J segment 7 bases; nucleotides outside the gene matches: 2. The CDR3 runs 13 residues. Written as DNA, the CDR3 is TGTGCCAGCAGGGGACAGGGGGGTAACATTCAGTACTTC. The encoded protein is CASRGQGGNIQYF.

This chain uses TRBV6-1 with TRBJ1-1, with D perhaps matching TRBD1 (6 bases). CDR1 and CDR2 from the germline V gene are MNHNS and SASEGT. V lost 4 bases and J 0 bases, leaving 12 bases between the germline ends. This CDR3 region has 15 residues. Written as DNA, the CDR3 is TGTGCCAGCAGTGCATGGGGGCAGGTGAACACTGAAGCTTTCTTT. The encoded protein is CASSAWGQVNTEAFF.

This rearrangement joins TRBV19 to TRBJ1-4; D call uncertain. V gave up 5 bases and J gave up 0 bases, with 4 bases separating them. Germline values: CDR1 LNHDA, CDR2 SQIVND (reference sequence). The CDR3 contains 13 residues. CDR3 residues: CASSFSTNEKLFF. The CDR3 bases are TGTGCCAGTAGTTTTTCAACTAATGAAAAACTGTTTTTT.

The chain uses TRBV30 and TRBJ2-2; 14 nucleotides align to TRBD2. Germline CDR1 and CDR2: GTSNPN and SVGIG (reference sequence). Germline trimming cut 0 bases from V and 2 bases from J; bases unmatched to any gene: 5. This CDR3 has 18 residues. In nucleotides, the CDR3 is TGTGCCTGGAGTGTGGGACTAGCGGGAGCGAGCAACACCGGGGAGCTGTTTTTT. Translating gives CAWSVGLAGASNTGELFF.

The chain combines TRBV7-3 with TRBJ1-1, with 7 bases matching TRBD1. The CDR3 totals 13 residues. CDR1 is SGHTA, CDR2 FQGTGA, per germline. Trimming removed 6 bases from V and 5 bases from J; junction bases left unmatched: 6. The DNA for the CDR3 is TGTGCCAGCAGGAGAGACAGGGAAACTGAAGCTTTCTTT. It translates to CASRRDRETEAFF. The whole variable domain, filled in from reference TRBV7-3 and TRBJ1-1, reads GAGVSQTPSNKVTEKGKYVELRCDPISGHTALYWYRQSLGQGPEFLIYFQGTGAADDSGLPNDRFFAVRPEGSVSTLKIQRTERGDSAVYLCASRRDRETEAFFGQGTRLTVV.

J is TRBJ1-5 and V is TRBV10-3, with TRBD1 matching 9 bases. Losses at the gene ends were 2 bases for V and 7 bases for J; bases not matched to a gene: 9. The length of the CDR3 is 16 residues. CDR1 is ENHRY and CDR2 is SYGVKD in the germline V gene. The CDR3 sequence: CAISEPGQGPLQPQHF. In DNA form, the CDR3 reads TGTGCCATCAGTGAGCCGGGACAGGGTCCTCTGCAGCCCCAGCATTTT.

The rearrangement joins TRBV19 to TRBJ2-2, with D perhaps TRBD1 or TRBD2 (5 bases each). V lost 7 bases and J 6 bases, leaving 15 bases between the germline ends. In germline, CDR1 is LNHDA, CDR2 SQIVND (reference sequence). The CDR3 is 14 residues long. The CDR3 region is CASTGTPWAGELFF. The DNA of the CDR3 is TGTGCCAGTACGGGGACGCCCTGGGCCGGGGAGCTGTTTTTT.

This clone was recorded once. V gene TRBV11-2 combines with J gene TRBJ1-1; D gene unclear. This CDR3 region has 16 residues. Germline V gene data show CDR1 as SGHAT and CDR2 as FQNNGV. The ends were cut back, 1 base at V and 0 bases at J, with 12 bases in the middle. This chain's CDR3 is CASSLGFPEMNTEAFF. The DNA for the CDR3 is TGTGCCAGCAGCTTAGGTTTCCCAGAGATGAACACTGAAGCTTTCTTT.

CDR3 bases: TGTGCCAGCAGTGCGAGCGGGAGCCCCTACAATGAGCAGTTCTTC. It yields the protein CASSASGSPYNEQFF. This chain uses TRBV2 with TRBJ2-1, with 8 bases identical to TRBD2. With V trimmed by 4 bases and J by 2 bases, 4 bases remained unmatched. The length of the CDR3 is 15 residues. Germline V CDR1 and CDR2: SNHLY, FYNNEI.

CDR3 region: CASSQPVGTSGSYEQYF. CDR3 sequence (DNA): TGCGCCAGCAGTCAACCTGTGGGGACTAGCGGCTCCTACGAGCAGTACTTC. V usage is TRBV23-1 and J usage is TRBJ2-7; 11 bases fit TRBD2. TRBV23-1 is known as an ORF, though its function is uncertain. The CDR3 sequence is 17 residues long. Trimming at V came to 2 bases and at J to 0 bases, leaving 6 bases not matched to a gene.

This clone appeared a single time. The V and J genes are TRBV18 and TRBJ2-7; possibly TRBD1 for D (5 bases). The V end lost 1 base, the J end lost 0 bases, and 16 bases lay between the germline ends. The germline CDR1 and CDR2 sequences are KGHSH and LQKENI. The CDR3 covers 17 residues. The DNA for the CDR3 is TGTGCCAGCTCACCACAGGGGCCCCAATTCCCCTCCTACGAGCAGTACTTC. It yields the protein CASSPQGPQFPSYEQYF.

CDR3 in DNA: TGCGCCAGCAGCCAAGACAGGGCGGATCAAGAGACCCAGTACTTC. This encodes CASSQDRADQETQYF. This chain links TRBV4-1 with TRBJ2-5; D is possibly TRBD1 (5 bases). Trimming took 0 bases from V and 2 from J, leaving 10 bases between them. The CDR3 length is 15 residues. Germline V CDR1 and CDR2: MGHRA, YSYEKL.

The V gene is TRBV7-8, the J gene TRBJ1-1; D call uncertain. Looked up from germline, CDR1 is SGHVS and CDR2 is FQNEAQ. The CDR3 runs 13 residues. Trimming cost V 5 bases and J 10 bases, with 17 bases left between them. For the CDR3, the DNA is TGTGCCAGCAGCCAGACTGTCCTTATCGGAGCTTTCTTT. This codes for CASSQTVLIGAFF.

On this clone itself: Other DNA sequences in this sample translate to the same CDR3. The chain combines TRBV9 with TRBJ1-2; D perhaps matches TRBD1 (5 bases). CDR3 length: 14 amino acids. Germline V gene sequence: CDR1 SGDLS, CDR2 YYNGEE. Between the trimmed V and J ends, which lost 5 bases and 2 bases, there was a span of 13 bases. Written as DNA, the CDR3 is TGTGCCAGCAGTGCCGGGACTACGAACTATGGCTACACCTTC. Encoded protein: CASSAGTTNYGYTF.

This chain joins TRBV6-1 and TRBJ2-7, with D perhaps being TRBD1 or TRBD2 (6 bases each). The germline V gene has CDR1 MNHNS and CDR2 SASEGT. The CDR3 runs to 13 residues. The V and J ends lost 7 bases and 3 bases respectively, with 13 bases between them. The DNA for the CDR3 is TGTGCCAGCACTGGGGGGCGGCACTACGAGCAGTACTTC. The encoded protein is CASTGGRHYEQYF.

The chain employs TRBV11-1 and TRBJ1-2; D is unclear. This CDR3 is 14 amino acids long. Deletions cut 2 bases from V and 3 bases from J, with 10 bases between. Germline V lookup: CDR1 SGHAT, CDR2 FQDESV (reference sequence). CDR3 protein: CASSLLWVDYGYTF. The CDR3 nucleotides are TGTGCCAGCAGCTTATTATGGGTAGACTATGGCTACACCTTC. The whole variable domain, remainder taken from reference TRBV11-1 and TRBJ1-2, is EAEVAQSPRYKITEKSQAVAFWCDPISGHATLYWYRQILGQGPELLVQFQDESVVDDSQLPKDRFSAERLKGVDSTLKIQPAELGDSAMYLCASSLLWVDYGYTFGSGTRLTVV.

This chain uses TRBV19 with TRBJ2-2; D remains ambiguous. The germline gives CDR1 LNHDA, CDR2 SQIVND (reference sequence). The CDR3 has 17 residues. Trimming took off 4 bases at V and 7 bases at J, with 22 bases between the two ends. This chain's CDR3 is CASSNRTSRPRGGELFF. The CDR3 bases are TGTGCCAGTAGTAACCGAACTTCAAGACCGAGAGGCGGGGAGCTGTTTTTT.

The chain has TRBV5-4 and TRBJ2-1, with D hard to call. This CDR3 is 13 amino acids long. V dropped 0 bases and J dropped 7 bases, with 8 bases sitting between them. Looked up from germline, CDR1 is SGHNT and CDR2 is YYREEE (reference sequence). CDR3 sequence: CASSLVDRNEQFF. The CDR3 DNA is TGTGCCAGCAGCTTGGTCGATAGAAATGAGCAGTTCTTC.

This chain connects TRBV29-1 to TRBJ2-1; D ambiguous. V was shortened by 7 bases and J by 0 bases, with 13 bases between the two germline ends. The CDR3 runs to 14 residues. Germline V CDR1 and CDR2: SQVTM, ANQGSEA. In DNA, the CDR3 is TGCAGCGCCCCCGGGCCCAGCTCCTACAATGAGCAGTTCTTC. Translated, it gives CSAPGPSSYNEQFF.

The chain carries TRBV7-9 and TRBJ2-5; D might be TRBD1 (6 bases). Germline V gene sequence: CDR1 SEHNR, CDR2 FQNEAQ (reference sequence). CDR3 size: 14 residues. Trimming shortened V by 4 bases and J by 5 bases, and 14 bases separated the two germline ends. The CDR3 bases are TGTGCCAGCAGCTCGGACAGTAAGTTGGAGACCCAGTACTTC. Translation: CASSSDSKLETQYF.

The chain recombines TRBV29-1 with TRBJ2-7, with D perhaps TRBD2 (6 bases). In germline, CDR1 is SQVTM, CDR2 ANQGSEA. V lost 8 bases, J lost 2 bases, and 22 bases lay in between. The CDR3 covers 15 residues. The CDR3 loop is CSCRAGTGGTYEQYF. The CDR3, as DNA: TGCAGCTGCCGCGCAGGGACCGGCGGGACCTACGAGCAGTACTTC.